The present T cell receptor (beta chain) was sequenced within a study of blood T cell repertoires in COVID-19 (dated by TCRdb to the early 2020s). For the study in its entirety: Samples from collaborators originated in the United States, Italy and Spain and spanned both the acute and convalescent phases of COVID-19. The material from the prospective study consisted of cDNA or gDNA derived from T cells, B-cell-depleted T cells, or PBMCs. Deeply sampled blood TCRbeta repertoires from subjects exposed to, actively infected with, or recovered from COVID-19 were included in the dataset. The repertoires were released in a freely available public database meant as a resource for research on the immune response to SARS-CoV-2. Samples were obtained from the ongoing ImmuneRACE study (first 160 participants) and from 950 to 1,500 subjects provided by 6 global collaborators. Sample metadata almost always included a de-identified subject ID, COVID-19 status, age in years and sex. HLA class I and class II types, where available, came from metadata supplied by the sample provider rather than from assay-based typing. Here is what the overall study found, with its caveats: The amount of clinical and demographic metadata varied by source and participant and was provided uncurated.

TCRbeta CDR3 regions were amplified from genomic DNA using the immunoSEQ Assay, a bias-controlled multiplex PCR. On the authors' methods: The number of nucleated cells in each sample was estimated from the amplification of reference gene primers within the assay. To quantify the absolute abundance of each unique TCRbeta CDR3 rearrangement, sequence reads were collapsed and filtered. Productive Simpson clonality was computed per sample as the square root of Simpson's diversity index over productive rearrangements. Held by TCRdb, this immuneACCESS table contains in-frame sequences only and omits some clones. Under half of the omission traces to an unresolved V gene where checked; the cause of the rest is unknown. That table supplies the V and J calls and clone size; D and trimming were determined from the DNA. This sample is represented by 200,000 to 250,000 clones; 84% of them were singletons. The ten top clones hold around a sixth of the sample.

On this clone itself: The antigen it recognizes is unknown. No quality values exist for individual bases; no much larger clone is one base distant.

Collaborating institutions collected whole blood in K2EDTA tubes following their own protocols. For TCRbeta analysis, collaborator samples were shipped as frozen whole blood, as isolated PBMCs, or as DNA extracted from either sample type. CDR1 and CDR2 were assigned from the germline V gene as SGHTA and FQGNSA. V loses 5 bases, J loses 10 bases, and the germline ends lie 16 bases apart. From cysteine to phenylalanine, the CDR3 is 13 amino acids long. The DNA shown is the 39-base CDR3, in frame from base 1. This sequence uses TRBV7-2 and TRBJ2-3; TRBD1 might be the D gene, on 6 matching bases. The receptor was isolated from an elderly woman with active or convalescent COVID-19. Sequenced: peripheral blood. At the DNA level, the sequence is TGTGCCAGCAGCGTACCCCAGGGGATACCGCAGTATTTT. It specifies CASSVPQGIPQYF.